This TCR beta chain emerged from a study of T-cell memory formation after mild COVID-19. General study points: Contracting clones, day 15 to 85, had balanced CD4/CD8, and later expanders favored CD4+. Clonal second-wave expansions that peaked on day 37 had unconfirmed SARS-CoV-2 specificity.

V lost 3 bases to trimming and J lost 5 bases, with 12 bases between them. Germline assignment: CDR1 SQVTM and CDR2 ANQGSEA. The CDR3 runs 13 residues. This clonotype was counted ten times or more. Antigen unknown. TCRdb reanalysed the 5' RACE reads using MiXCR and keeps one entry per CDR3 protein. The table lists around 130,000 distinct CDR3 sequences, 11% to 15% of them singletons, with approximately 30% in the top ten. The rearrangement uses TRBV29-1 and TRBJ2-3; D is perhaps TRBD2 (6 bases). The clonotype comes from an adult woman who had mild COVID-19 (a few samples of this study predate the infection). Cell type and time point are not known. Sequencing was done on a sample of PBMCs or a T cell subset sorted from them (not recorded which). The CDR3 DNA reads TGCAGCGTTGAGACGGGAGCGGAAGATACGCAGTATTTT. Translating gives CSVETGAEDTQYF.